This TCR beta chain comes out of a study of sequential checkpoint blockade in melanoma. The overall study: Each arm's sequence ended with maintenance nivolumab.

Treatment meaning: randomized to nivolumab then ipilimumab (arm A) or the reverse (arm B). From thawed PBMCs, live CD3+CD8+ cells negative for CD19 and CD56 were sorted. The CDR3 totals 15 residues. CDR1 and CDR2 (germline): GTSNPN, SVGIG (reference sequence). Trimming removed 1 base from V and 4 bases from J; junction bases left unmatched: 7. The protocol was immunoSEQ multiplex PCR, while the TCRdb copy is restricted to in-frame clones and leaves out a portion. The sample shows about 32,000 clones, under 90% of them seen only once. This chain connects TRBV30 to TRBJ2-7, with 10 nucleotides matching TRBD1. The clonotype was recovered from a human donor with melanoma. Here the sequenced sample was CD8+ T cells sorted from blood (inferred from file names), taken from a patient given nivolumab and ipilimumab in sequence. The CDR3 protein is CAWSGGTGVEYEQYF. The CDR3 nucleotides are TGTGCCTGGAGTGGGGGGACAGGGGTCGAGTACGAGCAGTACTTC.